The 27 T cell receptor beta chains given below trace back to one sample, sequenced in a study of CD8 T cells in Susac syndrome (dated by TCRdb to the late 2010s). Libraries were made using the immunoSEQ multiplex PCR assay. RNA was extracted using the RNeasy kit, and roughly 0.5 to 1 microgram was reverse transcribed with random hexamers. The public reads were quality trimmed at Q25 with fastp and then assembled into clones with MiXCR by TCRdb, keeping productive beta chains. Every CDR3 protein is listed once, alongside the most common genes and DNA of its rows. For this sample there are about 140,000 distinct CDR3 sequences; roughly 94% appear just once. About 0.18% of the sample is in the top ten clones. Sequenced sample: CD8+ T cells from PBMCs. The receptors come from a human donor with Susac syndrome.

This clonotype has just one count. The gene calls are TRBV2 and TRBJ2-1; 8 nucleotides align to TRBD1. This CDR3 has 14 residues. CDR1 is SNHLY, CDR2 FYNNEI, per germline. Trimming took 7 bases from V and 6 from J; bases not matched to a gene: 8. Written as DNA, the CDR3 is TGTGCCAGCACCCTAGGACAGGGAGGCAATGAGCAGTTCTTC. Amino acid sequence: CASTLGQGGNEQFF.

V usage is TRBV9 and J usage is TRBJ2-2; tentative D call: TRBD2 (5 bases). Trimming pared 6 bases from V and 6 bases from J, leaving 12 bases between. Germline V gene lookup returns CDR1 SGDLS and CDR2 YYNGEE. This CDR3 has 13 residues. CDR3 amino acids: CASTPDWAGELFF. DNA for the CDR3: TGTGCCAGCACCCCGGACTGGGCCGGGGAGCTGTTTTTT.

This sequence joins TRBV6-1 and TRBJ2-3; no clear D. CDR1 MNHNS and CDR2 SASEGT come from the germline V gene. The CDR3 extends over 10 amino acids. Trimming cost V 7 bases and J 4 bases, with 3 bases left between them. The CDR3 loop is CASIADTQYF. The DNA of the CDR3 is TGTGCCAGCATTGCAGATACGCAGTATTTT.

The rearrangement uses TRBV7-2 and TRBJ2-5, with a weak D call TRBD1 (5 bases). The CDR3 extends over 12 amino acids. Trimming shortened V by 6 bases and J by 2 bases, and 7 bases separated the two germline ends. Germline CDR1 and CDR2: SGHTA and FQGNSA. In nucleotides, the CDR3 is TGTGCCAGCAGTAGGGGACAAGAGACCCAGTACTTC. Translating gives CASSRGQETQYF.

This clonotype was recorded only once. The chain employs TRBV20-1 and TRBJ1-1; tentative D call: TRBD1 (5 bases). The length of the CDR3 is 13 residues. Germline lookup yields CDR1 DFQATT and CDR2 SNEGSKA (reference sequence). Trimming removed 0 bases from V and 6 bases from J, with 11 bases in between. The CDR3 region is CSARDQDSSEAFF. CDR3 nucleotide sequence: TGCAGTGCTAGAGATCAAGACAGCTCTGAAGCTTTCTTT.

The CDR3 spells CASSTGLAGEQFF. CDR3 bases: TGTGCCAGCAGTACGGGACTAGCGGGCGAGCAGTTCTTC. The J gene is TRBJ2-1, the V gene TRBV12-3 or TRBV12-4; 12 bases align to TRBD2. The CDR3 runs 13 residues. V shed 5 bases, J shed 10 bases, and the junction held 3 bases outside the gene matches.

The V gene is TRBV7-7, the J gene TRBJ2-1; 9 nucleotides match TRBD2. This CDR3 is built from 13 residues. Looked up from germline, CDR1 is SSHAT and CDR2 is FNYEAQ (reference sequence). CDR3 sequence: CASGGRGTNEQFF. The DNA of the CDR3 is TGTGCTAGCGGGGGCCGGGGCACCAATGAGCAGTTCTTC.

The CDR3: CSAEDRGGMSSYNEQFF. CDR3 nucleotide sequence: TGCAGCGCCGAGGACAGGGGTGGTATGAGCTCCTACAATGAGCAGTTCTTC. The chain combines TRBV29-1 with TRBJ2-1; 9 bases align to TRBD1. Germline-derived CDR1 and CDR2 are SQVTM and ANQGSEA. The CDR3 contains 17 residues. With V trimmed by 7 bases and J by 0 bases, 13 bases remained unmatched.

The rearrangement joins TRBV7-9 to TRBJ1-4; 7 positions agree with TRBD1. V shed 5 bases, J shed 6 bases, and the junction held 9 bases outside the gene matches. Germline V lookup: CDR1 SEHNR, CDR2 FQNEAQ (reference sequence). The length of the CDR3 is 15 residues. As DNA, the CDR3 is TGTGCCAGCAGCCCTGGGAGCAGGGGGGATGAAAAACTGTTTTTT. Protein: CASSPGSRGDEKLFF. The whole variable domain, filled in from reference TRBV7-9 and TRBJ1-4, reads DTGVSQNPRHKITKRGQNVTFRCDPISEHNRLYWYRQTLGQGPEFLTYFQNEAQLEKSRLLSDRFSAERPKGSFSTLEIQRTEQGDSAMYLCASSPGSRGDEKLFFGSGTQLSVL.

This rearrangement joins TRBV4-1 to TRBJ2-1; unclear D gene. Germline loops: CDR1 MGHRA, CDR2 YSYEKL. This CDR3 region has 13 residues. V lost 1 base to trimming and J lost 5 bases, with 6 bases between them. The CDR3 spells CASSQVIDNEQFF. The CDR3 DNA reads TGCGCCAGCAGCCAAGTTATAGACAATGAGCAGTTCTTC.

The rearrangement uses TRBV27 and TRBJ2-7, with D tentatively TRBD2 (6 bases). The CDR3 consists of 15 residues. Germline CDR1 reads MNHEY; CDR2 reads SMNVEV (reference sequence). Trimming removed 0 bases from V and 2 bases from J, with 11 bases in between. CDR3: CASSLSGTGAYEQYF. CDR3 DNA sequence: TGTGCCAGCAGTTTATCGGGGACTGGGGCCTACGAGCAGTACTTC.

This chain connects TRBV5-8 to TRBJ2-7; D remains unclear. V was trimmed by 4 bases and J by 7 bases, leaving 18 bases between them. This CDR3 has 14 amino acids. From germline, CDR1 is SGHTS and CDR2 YDEGEE. Here the CDR3 reads CASSHTPGPGEQYF. The CDR3, as DNA: TGTGCCAGCAGCCACACTCCGGGTCCCGGAGAGCAGTACTTC.

The chain links TRBV4-2 to TRBJ1-1; 7 positions agree with TRBD1. The J segment lost 7 bases and the V segment lost 4 bases, leaving 9 bases of the junction unmatched. The CDR3 totals 14 residues. Germline V gives CDR1 LGHNA, CDR2 YNFKEQ. The CDR3 protein is CASSRLGQAFEAFF. For the CDR3, the DNA is TGTGCCAGCAGCCGACTAGGACAGGCCTTTGAAGCTTTCTTT.

The V and J genes are TRBV7-9 and TRBJ1-1, with a possible D match to TRBD1 (5 bases). Germline CDR1 reads SEHNR; CDR2 reads FQNEAQ (reference sequence). CDR3 length: 15 residues. V lost 7 bases and J lost 0, with 15 bases in between. CDR3 sequence reads: CASIEAAGMNTEAFF. The CDR3 DNA sequence: TGTGCCAGCATCGAGGCGGCAGGGATGAACACTGAAGCTTTCTTT.

The rearrangement uses TRBV29-1 and TRBJ2-1; 14 bases are shared with TRBD2. Germline V CDR1 and CDR2: SQVTM, ANQGSEA. After removal of 7 bases from V and 6 bases from J, the junction contained 11 bases not matched to a gene. CDR3 size: 16 residues. The CDR3 DNA sequence: TGCAGCGCTATTGGGACTAGCGGGAGCGAGGGCAATGAGCAGTTCTTC. As protein: CSAIGTSGSEGNEQFF.

This clonotype showed up just a few times. The chain joins TRBV6-2 or TRBV6-3 to TRBJ1-2; a possible D gene is TRBD1 (5 bases). V gave up 4 bases and J gave up 5 bases, with 5 bases separating them. The CDR3 spans 11 residues. CDR1 is MNHEY, CDR2 SVGEGT, per germline. The CDR3 is CASSSGYGYTF. The CDR3 region has the DNA TGTGCCAGCAGTTCAGGGTATGGCTACACCTTC.

This chain joins TRBV29-1 and TRBJ2-1; 7 nucleotides match TRBD1. This CDR3 contains 12 residues. The trim removed 3 bases at V and 8 bases at J, leaving 4 bases unmatched. From germline, CDR1 is SQVTM and CDR2 ANQGSEA. The CDR3 coding sequence is TGCAGCGTTGACAGGGGGAAGTATGAGCAGTTCTTC. This encodes CSVDRGKYEQFF.

This clonotype has more than one count but fewer than ten. The genes are TRBV5-4 and TRBJ2-5, with D hard to call. This CDR3 has 11 amino acids. Germline V CDR1 and CDR2: SGHNT, YYREEE (reference sequence). With 2 bases removed from V and 4 bases from J, the gap between germline ends came to 3 bases. The CDR3 is CASSFLETQYF. Here the CDR3 DNA reads TGTGCCAGCAGCTTTTTAGAGACCCAGTACTTC.

This clonotype has just one count. This chain uses TRBV28 with TRBJ2-3; D is possibly TRBD2 (5 bases). V was cut by 1 base and J by 2 bases, with 10 bases left in between. This CDR3 contains 15 residues. Germline assignment: CDR1 MDHEN and CDR2 SYDVKM. Here the CDR3 reads CASSLSSSITDTQYF. In DNA form, the CDR3 reads TGTGCCAGCAGTTTATCTAGCAGCATCACAGATACGCAGTATTTT.

This chain uses TRBV28 with TRBJ2-7, with a tentative D call TRBD2 (5 bases). The V gene's germline CDR1 is MDHEN and CDR2 SYDVKM. Deletions cut 5 bases from V and 0 bases from J, with 14 bases between. This CDR3 has 15 residues. CDR3 coding DNA: TGTGCCAGCAGTCAAACCCCCAGCGGCTCCTACGAGCAGTACTTC. Its translation is CASSQTPSGSYEQYF.

V gene TRBV5-1 combines with J gene TRBJ2-7, with D perhaps TRBD1 or TRBD2 (5 bases each). There are 13 residues in the CDR3. Trimming took 1 base from V and 5 from J, leaving 10 bases between them. From germline, CDR1 is SGHRS and CDR2 YFSETQ. The CDR3 loop is CASSLSRENEQYF. CDR3 sequence (DNA): TGCGCCAGCAGCTTGAGCAGGGAGAACGAGCAGTACTTC.

The gene calls are TRBV19 and TRBJ2-7, with D unclear. V lost 4 bases, J lost 3 bases, and 10 bases lay in between. Germline lookup yields CDR1 LNHDA and CDR2 SQIVND (reference sequence). The CDR3 contains 13 residues. This CDR3 is CASSSAVSYEQYF. The CDR3 coding sequence is TGTGCCAGTAGTAGCGCAGTTAGCTACGAGCAGTACTTC.

The chain is built from TRBV4-1 and TRBJ1-1; the D gene is possibly TRBD1 (5 bases). The V gene lost 4 bases and the J gene lost 3 bases, with 12 bases spanning the gap. The germline CDR1 and CDR2 sequences are MGHRA and YSYEKL. This CDR3 is 14 amino acids long. The DNA of the CDR3 is TGCGCCAGCAGCCCTATGGGAGGGGACACTGAAGCTTTCTTT. Protein product: CASSPMGGDTEAFF.

The V call is TRBV29-1, the J call TRBJ1-4; TRBD1 matches 7 bases. Germline lookup yields CDR1 SQVTM and CDR2 ANQGSEA. V trimming: 2 bases; J trimming: 8 bases; junction bases outside the gene matches: 5. The CDR3 is made up of 13 amino acids. The CDR3, as DNA: TGCAGCGTTGAAACAGGGGTGCGGGAAAAACTGTTTTTT. Amino acid sequence: CSVETGVREKLFF.

The gene calls are TRBV20-1 and TRBJ2-2; unclear D gene. V gave up 1 base and J gave up 1 base, with 4 bases separating them. Germline V lookup: CDR1 DFQATT, CDR2 SNEGSKA (reference sequence). The CDR3 has 13 amino acids. CDR3: CSARVWNTGELFF. The DNA for the CDR3 is TGCAGTGCTAGAGTTTGGAACACCGGGGAGCTGTTTTTT.

This clonotype is a singleton in its sample. The chain links TRBV10-2 to TRBJ2-3; no firm D call. Germline V gives CDR1 WSHSY, CDR2 SAAADI. V was trimmed by 5 bases and J by 1 base, leaving 16 bases between them. CDR3 length: 16 amino acids. The CDR3 reads CASSSSLVYGTDTQYF. The CDR3 DNA reads TGCGCCAGCAGTTCCTCTCTTGTTTACGGCACAGATACGCAGTATTTT.

This chain uses TRBV7-8 with TRBJ2-1; TRBD2 agrees at 11 bases. The CDR3 is made up of 17 amino acids. V trimming: 5 bases; J trimming: 10 bases; junction bases outside the gene matches: 16. The germline gives CDR1 SGHVS, CDR2 FQNEAQ. CDR3 amino acids: CASSRLSISGRADEQFF. The CDR3 DNA sequence: TGTGCCAGCAGCCGTTTATCCATTAGCGGGAGGGCCGACGAGCAGTTCTTC.